The present T cell receptor (beta chain) was sequenced within a study of OX40 agonist ivuxolimab in advanced cancers. For the wider study: Ivuxolimab was an agonistic, fully human IgG2 monoclonal antibody directed against OX40 (CD134), a costimulatory receptor. Prior anti-PD-1, anti-PD-L1 or anti-CTLA-4 therapy was permitted, and checkpoint inhibitors had been received by around 39% of dose-escalation patients. Among the approximately 54 dose-escalation patients, around 19 had hepatocellular carcinoma, 15 melanoma, 9 renal cell carcinoma and 9 head and neck cancer. Partial responses occurred in three dose-escalation patients, of whom one had hepatocellular carcinoma and two had cutaneous melanoma. In the dose-escalation cohort, 70% to 85% of patients were male, and the mean age was approximately 55 years, with a range of about 23 to 80. Intravenous ivuxolimab was administered to patients every 2 weeks at six dose levels: 0.01, 0.1, 0.3, 1.5, 3 and 10 mg/kg. The monotherapy dose-escalation portion (N of about 47 patients) of the phase I ivuxolimab trial is reported in the paper. The purpose of peripheral TCRbeta sequencing was to test whether ivuxolimab changed TCR sequence diversity and led to clonal T-cell expansion.

Patients with autoimmune disease history or receiving systemic immunosuppression were excluded from the trial. Peripheral blood for TCR sequencing was drawn from every dose cohort at baseline, at cycle 4 day 1 and at cycle 7 day 1. The samples were drawn from a first-in-human, open-label, multicenter phase I dose-escalation trial of ivuxolimab. Adults with locally advanced or metastatic head and neck squamous cell, hepatocellular, melanoma or renal cell carcinoma were enrolled in the trial. CD4+ and CD8+ T cells were sorted separately from peripheral blood before TCR sequencing. A remark on this clone: Its target antigen remains unknown. Base quality data are lacking; no much larger clone is found one base away.

CDR3 length: 15 amino acids, cysteine to phenylalanine. The DNA shown is the 45-base CDR3, in frame from base 1. V is reduced by 6 bases and J by 0 bases, leaving a spacing of 13 bases between them. CDR1 and CDR2 (SNHLY, FYNNEI) derive from the germline V gene. Broader findings and caveats from the paper: The antigen specificity of the clonally expanded peripheral T cells was not determined. After ivuxolimab, more expanded clones were found on average in CD8+ T cells than in CD4+ T cells. Low levels of normalized T-cell clonal expansion were also seen in some patients who did not respond. In the 0.1-3.0 mg/kg groups, partial responders had among the lowest normalized peripheral clonal expansion, particularly in CD8+ T cells. Clonal expansion of both CD4+ and CD8+ blood T cells was observed from baseline to week 6 at doses 0.1 to 3.0 mg/kg.

Genomic DNA was isolated from the sorted cells so that the TCRbeta CDR3 region could be sequenced. The immunoSEQ Assay was used to sequence the TCRbeta CDR3 regions. TCRdb holds this immuneACCESS table with in-frame rearrangements only. Some clones are missing; in checked studies, unresolved V genes explain under half, and the rest has no known cause. The sample records 35,000 to 40,000 clones, approximately 90% of which are singletons. The biggest ten clones account for 2% to 3% of the sample. The TCR was taken from an adult with an advanced solid tumor such as melanoma, head and neck, liver or kidney cancer. The chain couples TRBV2 to TRBJ2-3, with no confidently assigned D gene. The sequenced sample was CD4+ or CD8+ T cells sorted from blood, obtained in a trial of the OX40 agonist ivuxolimab. The bases read TGTGCCAGCAGGCCCTTAGCCTTGAGCACAGATACGCAGTATTTT. This translates into CASRPLALSTDTQYF.